This passage covers 8 T cell receptor beta chains from one sample sequenced in a study of cytomegalovirus exposure and HLA in healthy donors. The PCR made use of 60 Vbeta and 13 Jbeta primers. Method: immunoSEQ multiplex PCR; TCRdb's copy keeps in-frame clones and lacks some. This table holds some 150,000 clones, 75% to 80% found once. Sequencing was performed on PBMCs. Receptors were obtained from a man aged 35 to 55 in good health and CMV-seropositive.

The chain is built from TRBV28 and TRBJ1-1, with 8 bases fitting TRBD1. V lost 0 bases, J lost 8 bases, and 23 bases stayed unmatched. This CDR3 has 20 amino acids. Germline V CDR1 and CDR2: MDHEN, SYDVKM. CDR3 sequence reads: CASSLWGTGFLGPTSLEAFF. CDR3 DNA: TGTGCCAGCAGTTTATGGGGGACAGGCTTTTTAGGCCCTACATCTCTAGAAGCTTTCTTT.

This clone was observed a few times. This sequence joins TRBV7-8 and TRBJ1-5; the D is unclear. Germline V gives CDR1 SGHVS, CDR2 FQNEAQ. Trimming removed 1 base from V and 0 bases from J, with 10 bases in between. The CDR3 runs 16 residues. The CDR3 here is CASSLGPGNSNQPQHF. CDR3 in DNA: TGTGCCAGCAGCTTAGGGCCGGGAAATAGCAATCAGCCCCAGCATTTT.

This clone was recorded once. The chain recombines TRBV10-2 with TRBJ1-1, with 8 bases identical to TRBD1. Losses at the gene ends were 3 bases for V and 4 bases for J; bases not matched to a gene: 4. Germline lookup yields CDR1 WSHSY and CDR2 SAAADI. The CDR3 consists of 14 residues. CDR3 protein: CASSEQGVRTEAFF. Here the CDR3 DNA reads TGCGCCAGCAGTGAACAGGGGGTCCGCACTGAAGCTTTCTTT.

V gene TRBV6-1 combines with J gene TRBJ1-3; D is unclear. Germline CDR1 MNHNS, CDR2 SASEGT. The CDR3 is made up of 16 amino acids. Trimming removed 1 base from V and 0 bases from J, with 10 bases in between. Written as DNA, the CDR3 is TGTGCCAGCAGTGAAGGGGTGGGCGCCTCTGGAAACACCATATATTTT. It encodes CASSEGVGASGNTIYF.

The rearrangement uses TRBV11-1 and TRBJ1-1, with 8 bases fitting TRBD1. V lost 4 bases, J lost 6 bases, and 7 bases stayed unmatched. The germline CDR1 and CDR2 sequences are SGHAT and FQDESV (reference sequence). The length of the CDR3 is 14 residues. CDR3 bases: TGTGCCAGCAGCTCCTTAGACAGGGGAGCTGAAGCTTTCTTT. As protein: CASSSLDRGAEAFF.

This chain links TRBV29-1 with TRBJ2-5, with D perhaps matching TRBD1 (6 bases). Trimming pared 0 bases from V and 7 bases from J, leaving 15 bases between. The CDR3 runs to 14 residues. Germline loops: CDR1 SQVTM, CDR2 ANQGSEA. The CDR3 region has the DNA TGCAGCGTTGAAGAGGGGGCCCCGGGTGGGACCCAGTACTTC. Its protein product is CSVEEGAPGGTQYF.

The V gene is TRBV5-1, the J gene TRBJ2-2; possible D gene TRBD1, 7 bases. Germline V gene lookup returns CDR1 SGHRS and CDR2 YFSETQ. The CDR3 has 14 residues. Trimming shortened V by 7 bases and J by 4 bases, and 14 bases separated the two germline ends. CDR3 sequence reads: CASAEGAGTGELFF. CDR3 nucleotides: TGCGCCAGCGCGGAGGGGGCTGGCACCGGGGAGCTGTTTTTT.

The chain recombines TRBV5-5 with TRBJ2-7, with 8 bases matching TRBD1. Germline CDR1 and CDR2: SGHKS and YYEKEE (reference sequence). CDR3 length equals 16 residues. V lost 5 bases and J lost 5; bases outside the gene matches: 15. The DNA for the CDR3 is TGTGCCAGCAGACCTACTTCGGGACAGGTCCCCCACGAGCAGTACTTC. Encoded protein: CASRPTSGQVPHEQYF.